This passage covers 2 T cell receptor beta chains from one sample sequenced in a study of blood T cell repertoires in COVID-19. Repertoires were generated with immunoSEQ multiplex PCR, while TCRdb's copy carries only in-frame clones and drops some. The data hold 120,000 or so clones, with 86% observed a single time. Material: peripheral blood. The origin of the receptors is a man aged 40-55 years with acute or convalescent COVID-19.

V gene TRBV20-1 combines with J gene TRBJ1-2, with 9 bases matching TRBD1. The germline gives CDR1 DFQATT, CDR2 SNEGSKA (reference sequence). The junction had 7 bases not matched to a gene; V was cut back by 3 bases and J by 8 bases. The CDR3 is 13 amino acids. CDR3 sequence (DNA): TGCAGTGCTAGTGGGACAGGGATTCAGGGCTACACCTTC. Translating it yields CSASGTGIQGYTF.

The gene calls are TRBV7-8 and TRBJ2-5, with 11 bases identical to TRBD2. The ends lost 4 bases at V and 4 bases at J; junction bases unmatched: 8. This CDR3 region has 16 residues. Germline V gene lookup returns CDR1 SGHVS and CDR2 FQNEAQ. The CDR3 here is CASSSLTSGISETQYF. The DNA of the CDR3 is TGTGCCAGCAGCTCGCTGACTAGCGGGATTTCAGAGACCCAGTACTTC.